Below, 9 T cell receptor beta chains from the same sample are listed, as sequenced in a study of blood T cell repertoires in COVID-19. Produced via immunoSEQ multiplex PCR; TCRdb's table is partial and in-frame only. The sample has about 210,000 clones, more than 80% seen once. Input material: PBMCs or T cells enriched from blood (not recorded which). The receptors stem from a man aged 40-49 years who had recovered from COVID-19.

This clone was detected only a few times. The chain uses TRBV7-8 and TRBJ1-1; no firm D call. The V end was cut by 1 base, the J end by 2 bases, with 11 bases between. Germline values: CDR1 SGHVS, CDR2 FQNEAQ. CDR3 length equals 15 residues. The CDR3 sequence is CASSLDSRVNTEAFF. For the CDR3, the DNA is TGTGCCAGCAGCTTAGATTCGAGGGTCAACACTGAAGCTTTCTTT.

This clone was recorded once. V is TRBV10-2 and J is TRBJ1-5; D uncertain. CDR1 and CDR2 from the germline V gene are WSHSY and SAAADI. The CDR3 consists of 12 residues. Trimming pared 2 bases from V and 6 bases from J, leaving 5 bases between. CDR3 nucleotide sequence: TGCGCCAGCAGTGAGCCTTTTCAGCCCCAGCATTTT. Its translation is CASSEPFQPQHF.

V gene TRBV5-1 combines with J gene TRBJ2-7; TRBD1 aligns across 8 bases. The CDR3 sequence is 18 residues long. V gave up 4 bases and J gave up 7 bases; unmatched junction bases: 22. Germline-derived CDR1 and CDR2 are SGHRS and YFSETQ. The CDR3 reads CASSPNMNFGQGLVEQYF. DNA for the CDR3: TGCGCCAGCAGCCCCAATATGAATTTCGGACAGGGTTTAGTGGAGCAGTACTTC.

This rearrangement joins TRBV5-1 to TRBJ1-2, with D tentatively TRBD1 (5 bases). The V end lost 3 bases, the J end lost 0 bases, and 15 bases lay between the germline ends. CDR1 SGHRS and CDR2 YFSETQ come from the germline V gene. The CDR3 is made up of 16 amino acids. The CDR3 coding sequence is TGCGCCAGCAGCTGGGGCCAGGCAGGGTCTAACTATGGCTACACCTTC. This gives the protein CASSWGQAGSNYGYTF.

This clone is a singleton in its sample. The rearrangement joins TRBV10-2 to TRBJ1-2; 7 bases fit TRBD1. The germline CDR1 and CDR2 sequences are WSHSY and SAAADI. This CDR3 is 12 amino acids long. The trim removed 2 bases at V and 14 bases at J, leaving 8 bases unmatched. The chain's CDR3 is CASSEGPTGPTF. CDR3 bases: TGCGCCAGCAGTGAGGGGCCGACAGGGCCTACCTTC.

CDR3 in amino acids: CASSPPIGGTEAFF. In DNA form, the CDR3 reads TGTGCCAGCTCACCTCCGATCGGGGGCACTGAAGCTTTCTTT. The chain joins TRBV18 to TRBJ1-1; TRBD1 is a possible D gene (5 bases). This CDR3 region has 14 residues. V dropped 3 bases and J dropped 4 bases, with 12 bases sitting between them. Germline V gene data show CDR1 as KGHSH and CDR2 as LQKENI.

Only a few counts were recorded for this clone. CDR3 DNA sequence: TGTGCCAGCAGCCAAGATGCGGGGCACTATGGCTACACCTTC. Its translation is CASSQDAGHYGYTF. V gene TRBV3-1 (or the pseudogene TRBV3-2) combines with J gene TRBJ1-2; a possible D gene is TRBD1 (5 bases). This CDR3 is 14 amino acids long. The germline V gene encodes CDR1 LGHDT and CDR2 YNNKEL (reference sequence). V lost 0 bases and J lost 3, with 8 bases in between.

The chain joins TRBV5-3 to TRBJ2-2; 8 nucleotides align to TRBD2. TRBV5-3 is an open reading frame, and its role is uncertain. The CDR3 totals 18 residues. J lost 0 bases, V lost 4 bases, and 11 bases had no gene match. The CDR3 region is CARSGREVTTPNTGELFF. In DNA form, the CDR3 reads TGTGCCAGAAGCGGGCGGGAGGTCACCACCCCGAACACCGGGGAGCTGTTTTTT.

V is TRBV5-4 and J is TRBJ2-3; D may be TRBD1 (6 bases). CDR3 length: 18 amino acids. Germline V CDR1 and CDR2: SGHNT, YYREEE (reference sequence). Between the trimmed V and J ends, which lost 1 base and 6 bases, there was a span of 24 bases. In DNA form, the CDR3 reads TGTGCCAGCAGCTTGTCTTGGTTCGGAACAGGGCGGTGGGATACGCAGTATTTT. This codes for CASSLSWFGTGRWDTQYF.